The clone carrying this TCR beta chain was recorded a few times. The target antigen is unknown. The data are from a study of CD8 T cells in ankylosing spondylitis. Study-wide findings and caveats: Matched ankylosing spondylitis synovial fluid reportedly showed significant enrichment of disease-linked clones.

TCRdb analysed the 5' RACE reads with MiXCR anew, one entry per CDR3 protein. The profile shows approximately 200,000 distinct CDR3 sequences, 9.5% to 15% of them singletons. Unmatched junction bases numbered 12, after V lost 5 bases and J lost 5 bases. The CDR3 extends over 15 amino acids. Germline values: CDR1 LGHDT, CDR2 YNNKEL (reference sequence). The receptor was derived from a male donor with ankylosing spondylitis or in good health (not recorded which). The chain uses TRBV3-1 and TRBJ2-7; TRBD1 aligns across 7 bases. The sample consisted of blood, either unsorted or a sorted T cell fraction (not recorded which). The CDR3 here is CASSATGSGHDEQYF. Written as DNA, the CDR3 is TGTGCCAGCAGCGCGACAGGGTCGGGGCACGACGAGCAGTACTTC.